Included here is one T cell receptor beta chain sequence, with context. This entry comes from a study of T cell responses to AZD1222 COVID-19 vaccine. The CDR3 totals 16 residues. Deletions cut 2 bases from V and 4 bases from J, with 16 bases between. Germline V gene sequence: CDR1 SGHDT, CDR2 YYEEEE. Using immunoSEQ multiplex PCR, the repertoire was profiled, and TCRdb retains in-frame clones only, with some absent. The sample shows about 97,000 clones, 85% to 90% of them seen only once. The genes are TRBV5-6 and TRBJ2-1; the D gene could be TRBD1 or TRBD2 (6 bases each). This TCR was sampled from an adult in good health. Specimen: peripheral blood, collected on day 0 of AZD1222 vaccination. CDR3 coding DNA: TGTGCCAGCAGCTTAGTGGGGGGCTCCGGGTACAATGAGCAGTTCTTC. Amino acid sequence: CASSLVGGSGYNEQFF.